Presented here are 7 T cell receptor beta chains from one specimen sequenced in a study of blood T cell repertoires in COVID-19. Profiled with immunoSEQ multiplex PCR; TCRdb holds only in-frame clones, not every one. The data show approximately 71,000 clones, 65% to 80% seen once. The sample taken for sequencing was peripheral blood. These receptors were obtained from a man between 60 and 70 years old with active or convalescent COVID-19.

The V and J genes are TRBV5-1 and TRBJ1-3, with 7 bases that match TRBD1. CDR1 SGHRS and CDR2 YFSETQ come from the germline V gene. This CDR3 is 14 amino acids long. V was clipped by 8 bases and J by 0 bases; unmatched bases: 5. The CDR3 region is CASRDSVSGNTIYF. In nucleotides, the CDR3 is TGCGCCAGTCGGGACAGCGTCTCTGGAAACACCATATATTTT.

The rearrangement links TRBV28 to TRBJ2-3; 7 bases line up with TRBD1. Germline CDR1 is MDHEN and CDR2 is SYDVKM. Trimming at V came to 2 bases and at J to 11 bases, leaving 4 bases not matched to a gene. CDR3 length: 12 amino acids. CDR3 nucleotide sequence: TGTGCCAGCAGTTTAGAGGGGGCAAGGCAGTATTTT. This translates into CASSLEGARQYF.

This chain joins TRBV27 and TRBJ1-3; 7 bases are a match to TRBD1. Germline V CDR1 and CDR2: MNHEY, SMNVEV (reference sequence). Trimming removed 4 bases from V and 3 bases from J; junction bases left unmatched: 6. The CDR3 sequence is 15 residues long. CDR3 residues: CASSSRNRGGNTIYF. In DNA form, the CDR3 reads TGTGCCAGCAGTTCCCGGAACAGGGGTGGAAACACCATATATTTT.

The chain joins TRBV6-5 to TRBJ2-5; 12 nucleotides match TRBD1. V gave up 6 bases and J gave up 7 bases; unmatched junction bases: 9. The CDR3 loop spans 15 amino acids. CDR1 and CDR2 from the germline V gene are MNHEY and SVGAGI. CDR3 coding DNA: TGTGCCAGCAGGGGACAGGGGGCCGGGTGGTGGACCCAGTACTTC. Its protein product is CASRGQGAGWWTQYF.

CDR3 loop: CASSPAAGQPYGYTF. The CDR3 DNA reads as TGCGCCAGCAGCCCAGCCGCCGGACAGCCCTATGGCTACACCTTC. V is TRBV4-1 and J is TRBJ1-2, with D possibly matching TRBD1 (6 bases). The ends were cut back, 4 bases at V and 4 bases at J, with 16 bases in the middle. The CDR3 runs to 15 residues. The germline CDR1 and CDR2 sequences are MGHRA and YSYEKL.

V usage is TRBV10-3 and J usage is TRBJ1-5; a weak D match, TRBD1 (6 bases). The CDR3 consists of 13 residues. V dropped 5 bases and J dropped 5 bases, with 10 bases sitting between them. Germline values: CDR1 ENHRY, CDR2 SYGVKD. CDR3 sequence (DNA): TGTGCCATCAGTACAGGGATGGATCAGCCCCAGCATTTT. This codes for CAISTGMDQPQHF.

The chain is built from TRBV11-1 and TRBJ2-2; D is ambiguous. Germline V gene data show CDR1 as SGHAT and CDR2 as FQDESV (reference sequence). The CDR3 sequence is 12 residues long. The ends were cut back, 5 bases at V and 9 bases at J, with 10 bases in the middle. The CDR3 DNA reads TGTGCCAGCAGCCCGGCTAGACGGGAGCTGTTTTTT. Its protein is CASSPARRELFF.